The TCR beta chain described here comes from a study of T cells in Graves' hyperthyroidism and ophthalmopathy. The CDR3 covers 15 residues. In germline, CDR1 is SGHTA, CDR2 FQGTGA. The V segment lost 5 bases and the J segment 4 bases; nucleotides outside the gene matches: 7. This clonotype came up many times. The TCR beta CDR3 regions underwent amplification using RNA transcripts as the source. TCR CDR3 regions were first amplified by RT-PCR with HTBI primers. TCRdb re-derived calls from the multiplex PCR reads in MiXCR, one entry per CDR3 protein. The data show 35,000 to 45,000 distinct CDR3 sequences, approximately 50% seen once.

Specimen: blood. The sequence was collected from a woman between 50 and 59 years old with Graves' hyperthyroidism that later progressed to Graves' ophthalmopathy. The genes are TRBV7-3 and TRBJ2-2; 7 bases agree with TRBD2. The CDR3 DNA reads TGTGCCAGCAGCCCCATGGGGGGGAGCACCGGGGAGCTGTTTTTT. Its protein product is CASSPMGGSTGELFF.